This T cell receptor (beta chain) was sequenced for a study of shared clonotypes between healthy human individuals. Only in-frame clones appear in the TCRdb table, and some are missing; sequencing was by immunoSEQ multiplex PCR. The sample carries some 2,400,000 clones, approximately 94% recorded once. CDR3 length: 16 amino acids. V was cut by 6 bases and J by 0 bases, with 15 bases left in between. Per germline, CDR1 MNHEY and CDR2 SMNVEV (reference sequence). This clonotype was obtained from a man between 18 and 35 years old in good health. V gene TRBV27 combines with J gene TRBJ2-1; a weak D match, TRBD2 (6 bases). Sequencing was done on a sample of naive CD4+ T cells sorted from blood. As for subset: CD45RA+ positively selected. The CDR3 DNA sequence: TGTGCCAGCAGCCTGGCGGGACGCGGCTCCTACAATGAGCAGTTCTTC. It yields the protein CASSLAGRGSYNEQFF.